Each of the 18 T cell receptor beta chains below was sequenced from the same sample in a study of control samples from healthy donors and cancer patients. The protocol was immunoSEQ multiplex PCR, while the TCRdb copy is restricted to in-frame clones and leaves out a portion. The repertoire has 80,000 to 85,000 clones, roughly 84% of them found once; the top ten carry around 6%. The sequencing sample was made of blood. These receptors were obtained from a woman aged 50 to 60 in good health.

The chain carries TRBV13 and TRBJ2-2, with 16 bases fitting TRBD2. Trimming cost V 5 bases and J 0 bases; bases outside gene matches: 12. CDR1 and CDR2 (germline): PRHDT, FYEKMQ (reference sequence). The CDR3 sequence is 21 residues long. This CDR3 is CASSNNFGTSGGVTNTGELFF. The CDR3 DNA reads TGTGCCAGCAGCAATAACTTTGGGACTAGCGGGGGGGTGACGAACACCGGGGAGCTGTTTTTT.

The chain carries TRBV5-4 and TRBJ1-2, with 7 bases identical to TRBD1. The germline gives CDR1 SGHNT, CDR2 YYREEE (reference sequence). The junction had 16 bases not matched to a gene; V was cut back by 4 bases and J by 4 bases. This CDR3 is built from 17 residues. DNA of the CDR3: TGTGCCAGCAGCCCGATCGACAGGGCCCTAGCTGGCTATGGCTACACCTTC. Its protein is CASSPIDRALAGYGYTF.

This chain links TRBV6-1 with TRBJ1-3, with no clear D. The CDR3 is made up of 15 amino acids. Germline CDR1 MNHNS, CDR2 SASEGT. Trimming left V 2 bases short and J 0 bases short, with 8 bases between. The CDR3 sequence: CASSEMRGSGNTIYF. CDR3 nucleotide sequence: TGTGCCAGCAGTGAAATGCGGGGCTCTGGAAACACCATATATTTT.

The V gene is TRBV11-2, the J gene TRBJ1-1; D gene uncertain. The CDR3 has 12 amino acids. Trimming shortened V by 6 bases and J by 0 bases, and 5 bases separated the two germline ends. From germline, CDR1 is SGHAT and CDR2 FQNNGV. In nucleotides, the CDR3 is TGTGCCAGCAGGTATATGAACACTGAAGCTTTCTTT. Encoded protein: CASRYMNTEAFF. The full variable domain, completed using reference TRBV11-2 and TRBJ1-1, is EAGVAQSPRYKIIEKRQSVAFWCNPISGHATLYWYQQILGQGPKLLIQFQNNGVVDDSQLPKDRFSAERLKGVDSTLKIQPAKLEDSAVYLCASRYMNTEAFFGQGTRLTVV.

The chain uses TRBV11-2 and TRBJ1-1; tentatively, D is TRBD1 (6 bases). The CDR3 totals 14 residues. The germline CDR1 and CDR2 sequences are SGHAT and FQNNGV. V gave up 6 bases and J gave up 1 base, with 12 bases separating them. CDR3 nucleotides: TGTGCCAGCAGTAGGGGGAGGGGGAACACTGAAGCTTTCTTT. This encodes CASSRGRGNTEAFF.

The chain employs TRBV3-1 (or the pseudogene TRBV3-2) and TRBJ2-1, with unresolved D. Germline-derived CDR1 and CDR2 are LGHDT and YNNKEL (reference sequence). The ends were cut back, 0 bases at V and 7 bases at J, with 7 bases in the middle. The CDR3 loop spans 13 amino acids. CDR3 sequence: CASSQEGSNEQFF. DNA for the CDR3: TGTGCCAGCAGCCAAGAAGGCTCGAATGAGCAGTTCTTC.

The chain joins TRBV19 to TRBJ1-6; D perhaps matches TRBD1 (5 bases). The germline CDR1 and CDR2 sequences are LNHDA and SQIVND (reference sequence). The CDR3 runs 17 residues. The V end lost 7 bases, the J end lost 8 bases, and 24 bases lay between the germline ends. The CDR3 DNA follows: TGTGCCAGTACCCTCTTCCCGGGACGCGGGGGACATTCACCCCTCCACTTT. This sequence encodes CASTLFPGRGGHSPLHF.

The CDR3 protein is CASSIGTYNEQFF. The CDR3 DNA reads TGTGCCAGTAGTATAGGGACCTACAATGAGCAGTTCTTC. This rearrangement joins TRBV19 to TRBJ2-1, with no clear D. This CDR3 is 13 amino acids long. V was clipped by 1 base and J by 2 bases, with 3 bases between them. Germline CDR1 and CDR2: LNHDA and SQIVND (reference sequence).

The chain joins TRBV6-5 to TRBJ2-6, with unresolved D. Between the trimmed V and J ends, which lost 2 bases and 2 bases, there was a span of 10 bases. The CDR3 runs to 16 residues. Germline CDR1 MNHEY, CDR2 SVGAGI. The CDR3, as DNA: TGTGCCAGCAGTTACACCCTTGGGGCTGGGGCCAACGTCCTGACTTTC. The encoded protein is CASSYTLGAGANVLTF.

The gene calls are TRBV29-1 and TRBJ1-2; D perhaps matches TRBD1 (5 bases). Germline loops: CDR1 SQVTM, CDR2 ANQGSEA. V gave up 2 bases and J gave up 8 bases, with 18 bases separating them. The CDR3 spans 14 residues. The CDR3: CSVERSVGVNGYTF. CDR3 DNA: TGCAGCGTTGAACGAAGCGTAGGGGTGAACGGCTACACCTTC.

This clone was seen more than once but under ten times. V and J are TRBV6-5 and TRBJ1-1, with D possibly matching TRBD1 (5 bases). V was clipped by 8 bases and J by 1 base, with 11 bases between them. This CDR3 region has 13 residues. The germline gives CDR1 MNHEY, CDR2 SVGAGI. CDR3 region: CASPVTENTEAFF. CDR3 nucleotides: TGTGCCAGCCCTGTGACAGAGAACACTGAAGCTTTCTTT.

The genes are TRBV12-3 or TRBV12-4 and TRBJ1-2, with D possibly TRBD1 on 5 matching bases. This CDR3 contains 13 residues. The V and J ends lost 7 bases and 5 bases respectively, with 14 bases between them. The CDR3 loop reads CASKRREAYGYTF. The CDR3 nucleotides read TGTGCCAGCAAACGCAGGGAGGCTTATGGCTACACCTTC.

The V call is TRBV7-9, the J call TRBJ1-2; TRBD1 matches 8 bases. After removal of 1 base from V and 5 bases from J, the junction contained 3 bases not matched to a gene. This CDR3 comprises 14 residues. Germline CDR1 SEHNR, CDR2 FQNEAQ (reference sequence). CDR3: CASSLGGQGYGYTF. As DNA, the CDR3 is TGTGCCAGCAGCTTAGGTGGACAGGGTTATGGCTACACCTTC. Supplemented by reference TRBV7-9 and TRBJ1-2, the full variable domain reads DTGVSQNPRHKITKRGQNVTFRCDPISEHNRLYWYRQTLGQGPEFLTYFQNEAQLEKSRLLSDRFSAERPKGSFSTLEIQRTEQGDSAMYLCASSLGGQGYGYTFGSGTRLTVV.

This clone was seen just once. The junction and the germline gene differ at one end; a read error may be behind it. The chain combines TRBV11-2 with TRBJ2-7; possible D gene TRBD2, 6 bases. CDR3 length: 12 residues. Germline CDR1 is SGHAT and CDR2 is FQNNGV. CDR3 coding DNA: TGTGCCAGCAGCTTAGGGTTATTAGCGGCTGACTTC. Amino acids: CASSLGLLAADF. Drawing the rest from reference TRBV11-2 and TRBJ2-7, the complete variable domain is EAGVAQSPRYKIIEKRQSVAFWCNPISGHATLYWYQQILGQGPKLLIQFQNNGVVDDSQLPKDRFSAERLKGVDSTLKIQPAKLEDSAVYLCASSLGLLAADFGPGTRLTVT.

CDR3 DNA sequence: TGTGCCAGCAGTCGACAGGGCAGCATGAACACTGAAGCTTTCTTT. This gives the protein CASSRQGSMNTEAFF. The V gene is TRBV4-2, the J gene TRBJ1-1; 7 bases map to TRBD1. There are 15 residues in the CDR3. Germline values: CDR1 LGHNA, CDR2 YNFKEQ. Trimming cost V 6 bases and J 0 bases; bases outside gene matches: 7.

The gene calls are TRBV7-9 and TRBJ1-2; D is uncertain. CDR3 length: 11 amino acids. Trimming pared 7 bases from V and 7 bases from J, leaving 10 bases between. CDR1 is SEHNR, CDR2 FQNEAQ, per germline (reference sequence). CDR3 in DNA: TGTGCCAGCAATGAACTGCTTGGCTACACCTTC. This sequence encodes CASNELLGYTF.

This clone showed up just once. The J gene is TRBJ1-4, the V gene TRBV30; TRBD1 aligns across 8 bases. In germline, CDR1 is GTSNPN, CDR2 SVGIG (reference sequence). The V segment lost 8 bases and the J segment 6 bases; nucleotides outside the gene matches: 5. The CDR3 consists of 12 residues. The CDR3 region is CAGQTGDEKLFF. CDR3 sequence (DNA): TGTGCCGGACAGACAGGGGATGAAAAACTGTTTTTT.

This CDR3 reads CASSESGSYGYTF. CDR3 in DNA: TGTGCCAGCAGTGAGTCCGGGAGCTATGGCTACACCTTC. The V gene is TRBV2, the J gene TRBJ1-2; the D is unclear. The CDR3 sequence is 13 residues long. Looked up from germline, CDR1 is SNHLY and CDR2 is FYNNEI. The V end lost 3 bases, the J end lost 4 bases, and 9 bases lay between the germline ends.